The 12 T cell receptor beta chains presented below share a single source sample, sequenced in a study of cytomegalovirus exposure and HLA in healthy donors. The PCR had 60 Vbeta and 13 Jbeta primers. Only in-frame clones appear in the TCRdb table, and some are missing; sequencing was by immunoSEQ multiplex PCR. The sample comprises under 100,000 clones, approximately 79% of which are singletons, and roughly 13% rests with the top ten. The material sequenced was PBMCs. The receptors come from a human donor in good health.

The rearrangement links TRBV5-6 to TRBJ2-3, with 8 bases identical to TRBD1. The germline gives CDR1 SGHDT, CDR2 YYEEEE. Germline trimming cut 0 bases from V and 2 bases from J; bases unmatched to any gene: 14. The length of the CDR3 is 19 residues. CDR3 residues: CASSLVQGARLRPTDTQYF. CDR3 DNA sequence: TGTGCCAGCAGCTTGGTTCAGGGGGCGCGTTTAAGACCCACAGATACGCAGTATTTT.

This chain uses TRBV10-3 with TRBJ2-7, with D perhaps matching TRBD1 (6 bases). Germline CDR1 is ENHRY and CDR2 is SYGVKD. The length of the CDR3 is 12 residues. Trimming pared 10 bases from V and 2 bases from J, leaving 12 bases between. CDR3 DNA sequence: TGTGCCACCGGGGCAGGGGCCTACGAGCAGTACTTC. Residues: CATGAGAYEQYF.

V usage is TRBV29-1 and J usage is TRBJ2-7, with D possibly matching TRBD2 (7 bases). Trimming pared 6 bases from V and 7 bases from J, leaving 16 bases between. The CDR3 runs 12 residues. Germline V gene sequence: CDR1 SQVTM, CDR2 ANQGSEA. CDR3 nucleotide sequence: TGCAGCGTCGAGGGGGGGACTCAAGAGCAGTACTTC. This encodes CSVEGGTQEQYF.

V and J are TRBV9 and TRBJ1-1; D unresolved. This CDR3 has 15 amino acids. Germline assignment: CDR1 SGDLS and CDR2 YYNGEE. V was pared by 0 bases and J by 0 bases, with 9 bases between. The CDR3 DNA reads TGTGCCAGCAGCGTAGACTACGCCCTGAACACTGAAGCTTTCTTT. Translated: CASSVDYALNTEAFF.

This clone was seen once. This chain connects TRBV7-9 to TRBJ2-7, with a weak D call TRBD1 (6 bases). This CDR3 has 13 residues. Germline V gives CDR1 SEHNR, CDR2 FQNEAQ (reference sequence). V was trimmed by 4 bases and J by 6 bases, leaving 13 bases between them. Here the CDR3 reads CASSWGPNREQYF. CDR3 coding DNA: TGTGCCAGCAGCTGGGGGCCCAATCGCGAGCAGTACTTC.

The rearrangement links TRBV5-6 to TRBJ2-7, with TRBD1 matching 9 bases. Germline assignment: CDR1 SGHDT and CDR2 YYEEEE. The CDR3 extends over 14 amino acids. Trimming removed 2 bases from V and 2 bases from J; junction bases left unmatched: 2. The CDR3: CASSFRQGAYEQYF. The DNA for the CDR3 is TGTGCCAGCAGCTTTCGACAGGGGGCCTACGAGCAGTACTTC.

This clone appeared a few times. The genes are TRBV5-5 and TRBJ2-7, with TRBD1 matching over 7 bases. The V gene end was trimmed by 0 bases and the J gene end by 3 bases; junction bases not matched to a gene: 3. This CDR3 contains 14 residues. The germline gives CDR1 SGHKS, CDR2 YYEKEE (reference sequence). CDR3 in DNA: TGTGCCAGCAGCTTGGGGCAGGGGGACTACGAGCAGTACTTC. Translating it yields CASSLGQGDYEQYF.

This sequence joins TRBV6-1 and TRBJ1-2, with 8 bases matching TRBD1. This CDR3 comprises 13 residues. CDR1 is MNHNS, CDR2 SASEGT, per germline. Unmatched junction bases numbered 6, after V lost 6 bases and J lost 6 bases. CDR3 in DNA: TGTGCCAGCAGATTGCGGACAGGGAATGGCTACACCTTC. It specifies CASRLRTGNGYTF.

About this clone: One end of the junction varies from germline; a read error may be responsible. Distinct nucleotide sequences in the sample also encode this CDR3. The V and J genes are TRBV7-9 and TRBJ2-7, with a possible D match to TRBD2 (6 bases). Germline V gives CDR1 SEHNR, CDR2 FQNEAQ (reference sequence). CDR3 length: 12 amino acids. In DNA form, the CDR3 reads TGTTCCAGCAGTTTGGGACTCTACGAGCAGTACTTC. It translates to CSSSLGLYEQYF. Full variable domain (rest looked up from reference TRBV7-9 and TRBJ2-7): DTGVSQNPRHKITKRGQNVTFRCDPISEHNRLYWYRQTLGQGPEFLTYFQNEAQLEKSRLLSDRFSAERPKGSFSTLEIQRTEQGDSAMYLCSSSLGLYEQYFGPGTRLTVT.

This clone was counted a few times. The CDR3 protein is CASSSGGTEAFF. CDR3 in DNA: TGTGCCAGCAGTTCAGGGGGCACTGAAGCTTTCTTT. The rearrangement joins TRBV27 to TRBJ1-1; 7 bases are a match to TRBD1. There are 12 residues in the CDR3. Germline CDR1 reads MNHEY; CDR2 reads SMNVEV (reference sequence). Trimming at V came to 4 bases and at J to 4 bases, leaving 0 bases not matched to a gene.

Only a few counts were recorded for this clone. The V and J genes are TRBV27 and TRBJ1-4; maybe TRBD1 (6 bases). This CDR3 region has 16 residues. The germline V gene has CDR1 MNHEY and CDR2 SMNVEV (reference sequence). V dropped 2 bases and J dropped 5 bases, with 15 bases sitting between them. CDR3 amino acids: CASSLRPTGLNEKLFF. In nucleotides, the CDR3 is TGTGCCAGCAGTTTAAGGCCCACAGGGTTGAATGAAAAACTGTTTTTT.

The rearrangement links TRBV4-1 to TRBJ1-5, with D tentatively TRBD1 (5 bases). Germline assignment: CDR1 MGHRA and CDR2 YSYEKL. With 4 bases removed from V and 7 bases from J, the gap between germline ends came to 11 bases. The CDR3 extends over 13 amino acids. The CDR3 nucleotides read TGCGCCAGCAGCCGGGGGGGGACCCAGCCCCAGCATTTT. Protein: CASSRGGTQPQHF.